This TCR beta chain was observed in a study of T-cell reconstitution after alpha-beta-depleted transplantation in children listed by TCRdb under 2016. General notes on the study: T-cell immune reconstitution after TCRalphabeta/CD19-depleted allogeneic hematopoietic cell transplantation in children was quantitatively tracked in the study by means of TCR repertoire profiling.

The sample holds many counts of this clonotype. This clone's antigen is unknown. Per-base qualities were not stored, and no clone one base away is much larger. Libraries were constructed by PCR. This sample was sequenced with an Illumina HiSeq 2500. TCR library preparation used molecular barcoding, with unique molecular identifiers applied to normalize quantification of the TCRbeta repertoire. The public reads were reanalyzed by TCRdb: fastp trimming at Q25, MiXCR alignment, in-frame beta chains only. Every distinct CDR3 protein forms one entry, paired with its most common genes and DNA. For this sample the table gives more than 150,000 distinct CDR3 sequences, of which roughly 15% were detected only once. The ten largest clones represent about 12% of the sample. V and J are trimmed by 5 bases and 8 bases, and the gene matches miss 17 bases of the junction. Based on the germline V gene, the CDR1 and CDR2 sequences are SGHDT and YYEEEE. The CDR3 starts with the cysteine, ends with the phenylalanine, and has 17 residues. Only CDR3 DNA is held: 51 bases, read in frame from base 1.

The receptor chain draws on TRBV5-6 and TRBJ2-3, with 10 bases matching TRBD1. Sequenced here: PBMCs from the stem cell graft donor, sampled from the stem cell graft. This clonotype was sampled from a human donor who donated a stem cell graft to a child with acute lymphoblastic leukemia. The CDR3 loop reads CASRSGTGAIGQGTQYF. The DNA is TGTGCCAGCAGGTCCGGGACAGGGGCCATCGGGCAGGGTACGCAGTATTTT.